Here is one TCR beta chain with its context. The antigen it binds to is not known. No per-base quality is available; no much larger clone lies one base away. The sample originates from a study of immune heterogeneity within non-small cell lung tumors (dated by TCRdb to 2016 to 2019). Looking at the study overall: Histology comprised several squamous cell carcinomas, about nine non-squamous carcinomas and 1 tumor not otherwise specified. Whole-exome sequencing, RNA-seq and TCR beta repertoire sequencing were combined for multiple spatially distinct regions from each NSCLC tumor so that intratumoral immune heterogeneity could be examined. TCR repertoires were analyzed from roughly 57 tumor loci of approximately 14 patients, whereas transcriptome data were available for only roughly 43 loci from approximately eleven patients. For mutant peptides 8 to 11 amino acids long, netMHCpan-3.0 predicted neoantigen binding to the HLA alleles of each patient.

General conclusions and limits of the study: High-frequency TCR beta clonotypes were found to be largely distinct between individual patients. A statistically significant but moderate positive correlation (R about 0.34) was observed between local T-cell repertoire clonality and local tumor mutational burden. Within a patient, the same dominant CDR3B clonotypes appeared at multiple loci, but different tumor locations also contained unique high-frequency clones.

The TCR template was genomic DNA extracted from bulk tumor tissue, and around 540 ng of gDNA was amplified for each sample. During surgery, multiple biopsies were taken from each primary tumor, with sampling sites spaced as far apart as possible within the tumor mass. The study cohort was described as untreated, and patients were newly diagnosed NSCLC cases undergoing curative surgery. The donors were about 15 patients with newly diagnosed non-small cell lung cancer who were having surgery with curative intent. Two independent pathologists examined the resected tumor masses. Sequencing was performed only on DNA and RNA samples of high quality. A multiplex PCR system amplified the TCR beta CDR3 region, with a first 10-cycle round using 32 V-gene forward and 13 J-gene reverse primers. The first PCR round was done with a QIAGEN Multiplex PCR Kit, and the primer sequences were filed in Chinese patent CN105087789A. Illumina universal primers were added in a second PCR round performed with the Phusion High-Fidelity PCR Kit. TCR libraries were paired-end sequenced at 151 bp read length on the Illumina HiSeq X Ten platform. The original pipeline was this. Reads lacking multiplex PCR primers were removed with Cutadapt, read pairs were merged with PEAR, and CDR3 regions were called with MiXCR default settings. Shannon entropy measured repertoire diversity, while clonality was calculated as one minus the Shannon entropy divided by the ln of the count of productive unique sequences. A clonotype counted as a dominant or high-frequency T-cell clone when its frequency was 0.5% or higher. TCRdb reprocessing: public reads trimmed at Q25 with fastp, clones called with MiXCR, in-frame beta chains kept. Each CDR3 protein appears once, grouped with its most common genes and DNA. V and J calls and clone size were set by TCRdb, not the authors. For this sample the table gives some 3,900 distinct CDR3 sequences, of which around 29% were detected only once. The top ten clonotypes cover around an eighth of the sample.

The CDR3 runs 18 amino acids, cysteine and phenylalanine included. The DNA shown is the 54-base CDR3, in frame from base 1. Looking up the germline V gene yields CDR1 SNHLY and CDR2 FYNNEI. Relative to germline, V is missing 6 bases and J is missing 9 bases, with 15 bases of the junction outside any gene match. This sequence originates from a man aged 60 to 69 with non-small cell lung cancer. The sample comprised lung tumor tissue. The receptor chain draws on TRBV2 and TRBJ2-1; 15 nucleotides in the junction match TRBD2. The DNA sequence reads TGTGCCAGCAGCGCCGGACTAGCGGGAGGGCCGGGCTCAAGTGAGCAGTTCTTC. This translates into CASSAGLAGGPGSSEQFF.